This TCR beta chain was documented in a study of T cell responses to AZD1222 COVID-19 vaccine. The study, taken as a whole, reports: In a largely white British group with more females than males, clonal diversity was possibly underestimated.

This CDR3 has 16 amino acids. The V gene end was trimmed by 2 bases and the J gene end by 1 base; junction bases not matched to a gene: 4. The germline gives CDR1 LGHNA, CDR2 YNFKEQ. Clones were sequenced by immunoSEQ multiplex PCR, and TCRdb holds only the in-frame ones, with some missing. The sample lists roughly 150,000 clones, 85% to 95% occurring once. This clone was detected only once. Its antigen remains unknown. The chain is built from TRBV4-2 and TRBJ1-1, with 10 bases aligning to TRBD1. The sequence derives from an adult who received the AZD1222 COVID-19 vaccine. Sequenced here: peripheral blood, sampled 28 days after the second AZD1222 dose. CDR3 amino acids: CASSQPDRGQNTEAFF. DNA for the CDR3: TGTGCCAGCAGCCAACCAGACAGGGGGCAGAACACTGAAGCTTTCTTT.